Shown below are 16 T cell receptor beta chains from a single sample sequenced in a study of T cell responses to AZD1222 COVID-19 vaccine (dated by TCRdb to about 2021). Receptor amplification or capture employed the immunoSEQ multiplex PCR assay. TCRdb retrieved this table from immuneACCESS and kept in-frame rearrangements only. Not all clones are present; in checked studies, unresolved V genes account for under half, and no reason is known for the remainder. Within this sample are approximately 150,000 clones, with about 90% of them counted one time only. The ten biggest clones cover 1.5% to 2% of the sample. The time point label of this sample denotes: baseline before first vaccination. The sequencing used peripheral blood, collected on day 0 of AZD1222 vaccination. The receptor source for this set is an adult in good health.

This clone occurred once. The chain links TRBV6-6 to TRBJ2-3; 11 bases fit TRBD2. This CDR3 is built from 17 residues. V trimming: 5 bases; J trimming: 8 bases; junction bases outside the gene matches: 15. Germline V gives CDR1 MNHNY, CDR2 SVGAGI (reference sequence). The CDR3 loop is CASSQTTSGGIQTTQYF. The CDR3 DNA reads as TGTGCCAGCAGTCAGACAACTAGCGGGGGAATTCAGACTACGCAGTATTTT.

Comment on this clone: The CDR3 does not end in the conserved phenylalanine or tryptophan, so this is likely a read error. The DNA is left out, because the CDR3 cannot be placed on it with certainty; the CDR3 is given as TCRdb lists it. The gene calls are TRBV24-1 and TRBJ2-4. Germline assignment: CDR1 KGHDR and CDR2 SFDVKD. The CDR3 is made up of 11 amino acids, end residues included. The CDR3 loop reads CATSDLRRGAI.

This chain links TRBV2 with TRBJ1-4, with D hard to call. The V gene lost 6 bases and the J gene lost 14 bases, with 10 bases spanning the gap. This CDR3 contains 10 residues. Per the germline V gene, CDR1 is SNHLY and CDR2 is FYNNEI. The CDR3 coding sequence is TGTGCCAGCAGCCGGAGCAAGCTGTTTTTT. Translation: CASSRSKLFF.

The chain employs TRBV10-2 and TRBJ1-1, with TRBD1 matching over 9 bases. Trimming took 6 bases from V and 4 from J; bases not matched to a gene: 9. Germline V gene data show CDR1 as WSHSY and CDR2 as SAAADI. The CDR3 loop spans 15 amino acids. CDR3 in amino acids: CASRQVQGAITEAFF. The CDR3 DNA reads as TGCGCCAGCAGGCAAGTACAGGGGGCTATCACTGAAGCTTTCTTT.

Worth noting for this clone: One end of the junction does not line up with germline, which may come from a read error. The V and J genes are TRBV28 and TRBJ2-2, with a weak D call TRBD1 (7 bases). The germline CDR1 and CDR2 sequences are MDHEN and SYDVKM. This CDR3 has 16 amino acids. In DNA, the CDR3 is TGTGCCAGCAGTTTAGCGGGACAGCCGAACATCGGGGAGCTGTTTTTT. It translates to CASSLAGQPNIGELFF.

CDR3 DNA: TGTGCCAGCAGCGTGGGGGCTAGCGGGAGGGCCGGGGTAGAGACCCAGTACTTC. Encoded protein: CASSVGASGRAGVETQYF. The chain uses TRBV9 and TRBJ2-5; 12 positions match TRBD2. Trimming removed 2 bases from V and 4 bases from J; junction bases left unmatched: 12. This CDR3 region has 18 residues. CDR1 and CDR2 from the germline V gene are SGDLS and YYNGEE.

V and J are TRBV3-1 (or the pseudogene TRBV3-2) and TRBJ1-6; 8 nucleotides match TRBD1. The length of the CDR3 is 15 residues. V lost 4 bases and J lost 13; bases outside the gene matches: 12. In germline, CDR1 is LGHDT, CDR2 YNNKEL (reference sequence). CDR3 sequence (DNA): TGTGCCAGCAGCCGGTCGGGACAGGTAGCTTTCCCCCTCCACTTT. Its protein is CASSRSGQVAFPLHF.

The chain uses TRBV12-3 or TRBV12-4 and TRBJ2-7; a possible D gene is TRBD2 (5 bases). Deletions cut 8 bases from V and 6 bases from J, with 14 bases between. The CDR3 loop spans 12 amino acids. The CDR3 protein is CASRKLEGEQYF. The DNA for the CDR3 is TGTGCCAGCCGAAAGTTAGAGGGCGAGCAGTACTTC.

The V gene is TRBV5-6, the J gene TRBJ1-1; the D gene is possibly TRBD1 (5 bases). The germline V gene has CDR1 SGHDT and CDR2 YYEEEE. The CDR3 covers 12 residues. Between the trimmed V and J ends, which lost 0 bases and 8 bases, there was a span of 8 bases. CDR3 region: CASSLVWGEAFF. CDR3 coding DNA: TGTGCCAGCAGCTTGGTGTGGGGGGAAGCTTTCTTT.

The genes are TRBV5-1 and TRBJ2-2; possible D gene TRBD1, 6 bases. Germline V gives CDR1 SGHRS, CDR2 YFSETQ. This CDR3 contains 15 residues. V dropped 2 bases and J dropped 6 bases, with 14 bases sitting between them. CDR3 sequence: CASSFNRESAGELFF. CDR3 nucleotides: TGCGCCAGCAGCTTTAACAGGGAATCCGCCGGGGAGCTGTTTTTT.

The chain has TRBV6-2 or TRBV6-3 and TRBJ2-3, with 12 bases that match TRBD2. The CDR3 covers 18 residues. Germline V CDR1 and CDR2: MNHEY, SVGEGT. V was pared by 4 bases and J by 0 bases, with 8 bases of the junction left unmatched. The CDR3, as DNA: TGTGCCAGCAGTTCCGGGCTAGCGGGAGGGCCGAGCACAGATACGCAGTATTTT. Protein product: CASSSGLAGGPSTDTQYF.

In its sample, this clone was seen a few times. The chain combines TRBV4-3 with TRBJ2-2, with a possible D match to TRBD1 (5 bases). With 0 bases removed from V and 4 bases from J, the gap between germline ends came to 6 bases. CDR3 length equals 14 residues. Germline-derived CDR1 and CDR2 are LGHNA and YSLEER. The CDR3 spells CASSQETATGELFF. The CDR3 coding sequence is TGCGCCAGCAGCCAAGAGACAGCCACCGGGGAGCTGTTTTTT.

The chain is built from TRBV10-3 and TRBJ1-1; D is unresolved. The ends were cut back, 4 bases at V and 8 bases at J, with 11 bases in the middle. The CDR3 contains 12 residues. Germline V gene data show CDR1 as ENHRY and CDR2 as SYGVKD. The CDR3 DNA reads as TGTGCCATCAGTGGGATCGAGAGGGAAGCTTTCTTT. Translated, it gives CAISGIEREAFF.

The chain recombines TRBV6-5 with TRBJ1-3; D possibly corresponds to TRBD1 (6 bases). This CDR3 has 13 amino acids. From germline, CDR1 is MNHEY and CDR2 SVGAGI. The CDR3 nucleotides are TGTGCGACGACCGGGGGGCCAGGAAACACCATATATTTT. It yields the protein CATTGGPGNTIYF.

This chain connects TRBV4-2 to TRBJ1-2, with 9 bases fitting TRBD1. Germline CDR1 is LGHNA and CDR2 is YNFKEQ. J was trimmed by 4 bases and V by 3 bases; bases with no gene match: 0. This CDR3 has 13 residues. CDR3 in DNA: TGTGCCAGCAGCCAGACAGGGGGCTATGGCTACACCTTC. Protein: CASSQTGGYGYTF.

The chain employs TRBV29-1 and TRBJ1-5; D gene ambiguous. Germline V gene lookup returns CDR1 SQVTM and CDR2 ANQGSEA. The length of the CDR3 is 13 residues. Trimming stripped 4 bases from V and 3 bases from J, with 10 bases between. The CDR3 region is CSVAPTYNQPQHF. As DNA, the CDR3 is TGCAGCGTTGCTCCCACGTACAATCAGCCCCAGCATTTT.